This T cell receptor (beta chain) was sequenced in a study of T cell responses to AZD1222 COVID-19 vaccine. The V and J ends lost 0 bases and 4 bases respectively, with 11 bases between them. Germline CDR1 and CDR2: SGHRS and YFSETQ. The CDR3 spans 15 residues. Measured with immunoSEQ multiplex PCR; TCRdb has only the in-frame clones, and not every one. The sample has about 86,000 clones, about 90% seen once; the top ten hold under 13%. The chain employs TRBV5-1 and TRBJ1-3, with D maybe TRBD1 (6 bases). The sequence was collected from an adult in good health. The sample was peripheral blood, taken on day 0 of MenACWY control vaccination. The CDR3 nucleotides are TGCGCCAGCAGCTTGGGAGCAGGGGAAGGAAACACCATATATTTT. Amino acid sequence: CASSLGAGEGNTIYF. The full variable domain, in which reference TRBV5-1 and TRBJ1-3 provide the parts outside the CDR3, is KAGVTQTPRYLIKTRGQQVTLSCSPISGHRSVSWYQQTPGQGLQFLFEYFSETQRNKGNFPGRFSGRQFSNSRSEMNVSTLELGDSALYLCASSLGAGEGNTIYFGEGSWLTVV.